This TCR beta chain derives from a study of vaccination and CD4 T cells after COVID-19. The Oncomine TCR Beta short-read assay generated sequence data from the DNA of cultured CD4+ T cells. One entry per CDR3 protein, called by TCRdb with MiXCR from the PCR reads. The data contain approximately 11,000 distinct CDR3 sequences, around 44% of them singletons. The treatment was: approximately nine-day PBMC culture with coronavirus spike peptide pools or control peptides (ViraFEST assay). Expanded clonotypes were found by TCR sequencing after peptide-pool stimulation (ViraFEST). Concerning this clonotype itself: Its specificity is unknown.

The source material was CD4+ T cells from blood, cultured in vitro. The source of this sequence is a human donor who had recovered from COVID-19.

The CDR3 here is CASSQDSFSSGGAEGEQFF. In nucleotides, the CDR3 is TGCGCCAGCAGCCAAGATTCCTTCTCGTCCGGGGGGGCCGAAGGTGAGCAGTTCTTC. The chain employs TRBV4-1 and TRBJ2-1; 8 nucleotides line up with TRBD2. The trim removed 0 bases at V and 9 bases at J, leaving 19 bases unmatched. CDR1 and CDR2 (germline): MGHRA, YSYEKL. The CDR3 is 19 residues long.